The source of this TCR beta chain is a study of technical replicates of blood from a handful of donors. CDR1 is SGHTA, CDR2 FQGNSA, per germline. The CDR3 loop spans 18 amino acids. V shed 5 bases and J shed 7 bases, with 27 bases lying between them. Sequencing used immunoSEQ multiplex PCR; TCRdb keeps in-frame clones, though not all of them. The sample lists around 63,000 clones; around 93% were seen once. The clonotype comes from a human donor in good health. Some clones in this sample may be carry-over from other donors' samples. This sequence joins TRBV7-2 and TRBJ2-1; maybe TRBD2 (6 bases). Sequencing was performed on PBMCs. The CDR3 DNA follows: TGTGCCAGCAGCCCGCGCGGGTCCTTCGAACCCGGAGGGAATGAGCAGTTCTTC. Translated: CASSPRGSFEPGGNEQFF.